Below are 9 T cell receptor beta chains sequenced from a single sample in a study of identical twins' blood T cells (dated by TCRdb to about 2013). Libraries were constructed by 5' RACE. Sequencing instrument: Illumina Genome Analyzer IIx. TCRdb trimmed public reads at Q25 via fastp, called clones via MiXCR and kept in-frame beta chains. Every entry covers one CDR3 protein and lists the most common genes and DNA from its rows. Across this sample there are 300,000 to 450,000 distinct CDR3 sequences, with around 30% seen only once. Of the sample, more than 5.5% is held by the ten largest clones. Sequenced sample: PBMCs. These receptors originate from a woman between 18 and 50 years old in good health.

V gene TRBV3-1 combines with J gene TRBJ2-2, with D possibly matching TRBD1 (6 bases). The germline V gene has CDR1 LGHDT and CDR2 YNNKEL (reference sequence). V lost 3 bases and J 2 bases, leaving 28 bases between the germline ends. The CDR3 has 21 residues. DNA of the CDR3: TGTGCCAGCAGCCACAGGATTGCAGGGGTTTTATTCCGGCGAAACACCGGGGAGCTGTTTTTT. Translated: CASSHRIAGVLFRRNTGELFF. The complete variable domain, with remaining parts taken from reference TRBV3-1 and TRBJ2-2, reads DTAVSQTPKYLVTQMGNDKSIKCEQNLGHDTMYWYKQDSKKFLKIMFSYNNKELIINETVPNRFSPKSPDKAHLNLHINSLELGDSAVYFCASSHRIAGVLFRRNTGELFFGEGSRLTVL.

As to this clonotype: This may be a read error: a much more frequent sequence differs by one nucleotide. The V and J genes are TRBV3-1 and TRBJ2-5; perhaps D is TRBD1 or TRBD2 (5 bases each). Germline V gene sequence: CDR1 LGHDT, CDR2 YNNKEL (reference sequence). CDR3 length: 13 amino acids. DNA for the CDR3: TGTGCCAGCAGCCAGGGACCGCAAGGGACCCAGTACTTC. Its protein product is CASSQGPQGTQYF.

This clonotype was seen once. The rearrangement joins TRBV30 to TRBJ2-3, with D hard to call. Trimming pared 0 bases from V and 9 bases from J, leaving 10 bases between. There are 12 residues in the CDR3. The germline CDR1 and CDR2 sequences are GTSNPN and SVGIG (reference sequence). CDR3 DNA: TGTGCCTGGAGTGTTAACTATTTAACGCAGTATTTT. Residues: CAWSVNYLTQYF.

The chain recombines TRBV7-9 with TRBJ2-2; 7 bases line up with TRBD1. The CDR3 is 15 amino acids. Germline V gene lookup returns CDR1 SEHNR and CDR2 FQNEAQ (reference sequence). V lost 1 base to trimming and J lost 6 bases; unmatched junction nucleotides: 5. In DNA form, the CDR3 reads TGTGCCAGCAGCTTAGGAGACAGGGTAGCCGGGGAGCTGTTTTTT. Its translation: CASSLGDRVAGELFF.

This clonotype was detected a few times. The chain links TRBV6-6 to TRBJ1-5; perhaps TRBD1 as D (6 bases). Looked up from germline, CDR1 is MNHNY and CDR2 is SVGAGI (reference sequence). Trimming stripped 4 bases from V and 3 bases from J, with 13 bases between. CDR3 length: 15 residues. The CDR3 protein is CASSSDRPNNQPQHF. The DNA for the CDR3 is TGTGCCAGCAGTTCCGACAGGCCTAACAATCAGCCCCAGCATTTT.

Worth noting for this clonotype: A much larger clone differs by one base, so this may be a read error. The gene calls are TRBV18 and TRBJ1-1; perhaps TRBD1 as D (6 bases). Germline loops: CDR1 KGHSH, CDR2 LQKENI. CDR3 length: 17 residues. The CDR3 here is CANSALAARGANTEAFF. CDR3 in DNA: TGTGCCAACTCAGCGTTGGCGGCCAGGGGTGCGAACACTGAAGCTTTCTTT.

This clonotype was observed a handful of times. The rearrangement links TRBV6-6 to TRBJ1-6, with 7 bases fitting TRBD1. The CDR3 is made up of 15 amino acids. CDR1 is MNHNY, CDR2 SVGAGI, per germline (reference sequence). Trimming at V came to 7 bases and at J to 8 bases, leaving 11 bases not matched to a gene. The CDR3 region is CASTGETGWDSPLHF. In nucleotides, the CDR3 is TGTGCCAGCACCGGGGAGACAGGGTGGGATTCACCCCTCCACTTT.

The J gene is TRBJ2-7, the V gene TRBV29-1; no definite D call. CDR3 length: 10 amino acids. Deletions cut 4 bases from V and 7 bases from J, with 8 bases between. Germline V gives CDR1 SQVTM, CDR2 ANQGSEA. This CDR3 reads CSVVFGEQYF. The CDR3, as DNA: TGCAGCGTTGTGTTCGGGGAGCAGTACTTC.

To note about this clonotype: A read error may produce the germline difference seen at one junction end. The rearrangement uses TRBV10-3 and TRBJ1-2; 7 nucleotides agree with TRBD1. Germline CDR1 is ENHRY and CDR2 is SYGVKD. This CDR3 has 14 residues. The CDR3 nucleotides are TGTGCCATCAGCCGGACAGGATCTAACTATGGCGACACCTTC. Protein: CAISRTGSNYGDTF.